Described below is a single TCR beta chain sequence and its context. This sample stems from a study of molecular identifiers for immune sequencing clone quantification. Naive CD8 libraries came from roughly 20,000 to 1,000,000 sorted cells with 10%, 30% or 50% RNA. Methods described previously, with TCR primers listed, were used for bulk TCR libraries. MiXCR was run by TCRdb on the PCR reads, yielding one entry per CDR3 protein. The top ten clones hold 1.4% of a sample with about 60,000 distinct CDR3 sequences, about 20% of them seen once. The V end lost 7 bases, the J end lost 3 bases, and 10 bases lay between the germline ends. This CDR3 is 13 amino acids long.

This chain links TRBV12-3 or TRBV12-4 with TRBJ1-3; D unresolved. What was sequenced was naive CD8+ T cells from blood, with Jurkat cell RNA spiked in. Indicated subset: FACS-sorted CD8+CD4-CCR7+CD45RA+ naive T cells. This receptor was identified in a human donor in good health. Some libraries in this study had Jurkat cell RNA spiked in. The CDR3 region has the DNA TGTGCCAGCAACACGGGGATTGGAAACACCATATATTTT. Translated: CASNTGIGNTIYF.